This TCR beta chain was retrieved from a study of blood T cell repertoires in COVID-19. About the study: Samples of COVID-19 (acute and convalescent) were obtained from the United States, Italy and Spain. The cDNA or gDNA used as material had been derived from T cells, B-cell-depleted T cells, or PBMCs.

This CDR3 region has 16 residues. Per germline, CDR1 SGHRS and CDR2 YFSETQ. V shed 4 bases, J shed 2 bases, and the junction held 10 bases outside the gene matches. The repertoire was sequenced with immunoSEQ multiplex PCR; TCRdb's copy has only in-frame clones and lacks some. The sample lists about 430,000 clones, around nine tenths occurring once. The study recruited people aged roughly 18 to 100 years across about two dozen US areas. The study assigned cohorts using participant-reported clinical history. This TCR was sampled from a young woman who had been exposed to COVID-19. Sequencing was carried out using PBMCs or T cells enriched from blood (not recorded which). This sequence joins TRBV5-1 and TRBJ1-1; TRBD1 aligns across 8 bases. The CDR3 DNA sequence: TGCGCCAGCAGCGCGGGAGCAGGGGGCGCAAACACTGAAGCTTTCTTT. This sequence encodes CASSAGAGGANTEAFF.